This T cell receptor beta chain was captured by sequencing in a study of T cell changes during pregnancy in multiple sclerosis. Using immunoSEQ multiplex PCR, the repertoire was profiled, and TCRdb retains in-frame clones only, with some absent. The sample has some 50,000 clones, around 93% seen once; the top ten hold approximately 5.6%. The CDR3 has 18 residues. With V trimmed by 7 bases and J by 1 base, 13 bases remained unmatched. Germline V gene lookup returns CDR1 MNHEY and CDR2 SMNVEV (reference sequence). This rearrangement joins TRBV27 to TRBJ2-4; 10 nucleotides line up with TRBD2. This sample comprised CD8+ T cells from peripheral blood mononuclear cells, obtained in the first trimester of pregnancy. The TCR comes from a female donor with multiple sclerosis, enrolled in a pregnancy study. In DNA, the CDR3 is TGTGCCAGCACCCTTGGGGTAGCGGGAGGCCGGGCCAAAAACATTCAGTACTTC. It yields the protein CASTLGVAGGRAKNIQYF.